These 22 T cell receptor beta chains were sequenced from one sample in a study of breast tumors, draining lymph nodes, adjacent tissues. TCRdb fed the multiplex PCR reads into MiXCR, producing one record per CDR3 protein. The sample contains approximately 100,000 distinct CDR3 sequences, about 29% of which appear only once. Axillary draining lymph nodes of breast cancer patients supplied the node samples. The sequenced material came from axillary lymph node tissue. The source is a female donor with breast cancer. Some clones in this sample may be carry-over from other donors' samples.

This clonotype was seen repeatedly, ten times or more. CDR3 sequence: CASSYSSIWDSPSRGGYTF. CDR3 coding DNA: TGTGCCAGCAGTTACTCGAGTATTTGGGACAGCCCATCAAGAGGCGGCTACACCTTC. The chain combines TRBV6-5 with TRBJ1-2; 7 bases map to TRBD1. Germline-derived CDR1 and CDR2 are MNHEY and SVGAGI. The V gene end was trimmed by 0 bases and the J gene end by 8 bases; junction bases not matched to a gene: 21. The CDR3 is 19 amino acids.

Points on this clonotype: A read error may be the cause here, since a much bigger clone is one base away. The V gene is TRBV12-3 or TRBV12-4, the J gene TRBJ2-1; D is possibly TRBD2 (6 bases). The germline V and J ends were trimmed by 6 bases and 9 bases, with 12 bases remaining between them. This CDR3 has 12 amino acids. The CDR3 region has the DNA TGTGCCAGCAGCAGCGGGCGCGGTGAGCAGTTCTTC. The encoded protein is CASSSGRGEQFF.

This clonotype was counted at least ten times. This chain uses TRBV9 with TRBJ1-6; D uncertain. V gave up 0 bases and J gave up 7 bases, with 8 bases separating them. Germline V lookup: CDR1 SGDLS, CDR2 YYNGEE. The CDR3 is 14 residues long. The DNA for the CDR3 is TGTGCCAGCAGCGTAGGAAGGAAGAATTCACCCCTCCACTTT. Residues: CASSVGRKNSPLHF.

This clonotype was counted a few times. It may be a read error: a sequence one base away is much more abundant. The V and J genes are TRBV5-1 and TRBJ2-5; TRBD2 matches 14 bases. This CDR3 is built from 17 residues. Germline assignment: CDR1 SGHRS and CDR2 YFSETQ. In DNA, the CDR3 is TGCGCCAGCAGCCAGGGACTAGCGGGGGTATTCCAAGGGACCCAGTACTTC. This translates into CASSQGLAGVFQGTQYF.

The V gene is TRBV15, the J gene TRBJ1-5; D call uncertain. The V end lost 1 base, the J end lost 2 bases, and 9 bases lay between the germline ends. Germline CDR1 and CDR2: LNHNV and YYDKDF (reference sequence). The CDR3 covers 15 residues. Written as DNA, the CDR3 is TGTGCCACCAGCAGAGCGGGAGAAGGCAATCAGCCCCAGCATTTT. Its translation: CATSRAGEGNQPQHF.

The sample holds many counts of this clonotype. The V gene is TRBV4-3, the J gene TRBJ1-2; 7 bases fit TRBD1. The ends lost 5 bases at V and 6 bases at J; junction bases unmatched: 12. Germline lookup yields CDR1 LGHNA and CDR2 YSLEER. This CDR3 comprises 15 residues. As DNA, the CDR3 is TGCGCCAGCAGCTTTAGACAGGGTAGCCGTAATGGCTACACCTTC. Translated, it gives CASSFRQGSRNGYTF.

There are many counts of this clonotype. A much larger clone sits a single nucleotide away, making a read error possible. The chain employs TRBV20-1 and TRBJ2-5; perhaps D is TRBD1 or TRBD2 (6 bases each). The CDR3 runs to 15 residues. Germline V gene lookup returns CDR1 DFQATT and CDR2 SNEGSKA (reference sequence). Trimming pared 6 bases from V and 4 bases from J, leaving 21 bases between. The CDR3 region is CSASLRGRFPETQYF. The CDR3 region has the DNA TGCAGTGCCAGTCTTCGGGGGCGTTTCCCAGAGACCCAGTACTTC.

Details on this clonotype: A read error may be the cause here, since a much bigger clone is one base away. The chain uses TRBV7-9 and TRBJ1-1, with a weak D call TRBD1 (5 bases). V was trimmed by 5 bases and J by 5 bases, leaving 12 bases between them. The CDR3 loop spans 13 amino acids. The germline V gene has CDR1 SEHNR and CDR2 FQNEAQ (reference sequence). Here the CDR3 reads CASSPGAGTEAFF. The CDR3 DNA reads as TGTGCCAGCAGCCCCGGGGCAGGGACTGAAGCTTTCTTT. Full variable domain (remainder filled in from reference TRBV7-9 and TRBJ1-1): DTGVSQNPRHKITKRGQNVTFRCDPISEHNRLYWYRQTLGQGPEFLTYFQNEAQLEKSRLLSDRFSAERPKGSFSTLEIQRTEQGDSAMYLCASSPGAGTEAFFGQGTRLTVV.

This clonotype was recorded many times. No conserved phenylalanine or tryptophan ends this CDR3, so it is likely a read error. The rearrangement links TRBV9 to TRBJ2-1; D not certain. CDR1 is SGDLS and CDR2 is YYNGEE in the germline V gene. V lost 7 bases to trimming and J lost 3 bases, with 17 bases between them. The CDR3 length is 15 residues. DNA for the CDR3: TGTGCCAGCGGCGATAGCAATTCTTACTACAATGAGCAGTTCCTC. It is translated as CASGDSNSYYNEQFL.

In its sample, this clonotype was seen many times. The chain recombines TRBV9 with TRBJ2-1, with 7 bases that match TRBD2. This CDR3 spans 17 amino acids. Trimming at V came to 0 bases and at J to 6 bases, leaving 12 bases not matched to a gene. Germline CDR1 is SGDLS and CDR2 is YYNGEE. CDR3: CASSVEGDGDYVNEQFF. The CDR3 nucleotides are TGTGCCAGCAGCGTAGAGGGCGACGGGGACTATGTCAATGAGCAGTTCTTC.

V gene TRBV6-2 or TRBV6-3 combines with J gene TRBJ2-5; D is unclear. CDR1 is MNHEY and CDR2 is SVGEGT in the germline V gene. Trimming removed 2 bases from V and 3 bases from J, with 1 base in between. The CDR3 spans 11 residues. CDR3 nucleotides: TGTGCCAGCAGTTACGAAGAGACCCAGTACTTC. Amino acids: CASSYEETQYF.

This clonotype came up many times. The chain is built from TRBV7-3 and TRBJ2-1, with 8 bases aligning to TRBD2. CDR3 length equals 15 residues. With 4 bases clipped from V and 0 bases from J, the junction kept 2 bases outside the gene matches. Germline CDR1 SGHTA, CDR2 FQGTGA. In DNA, the CDR3 is TGTGCCAGCAGCTCCGGGACTAGCTCCTACAATGAGCAGTTCTTC. It specifies CASSSGTSSYNEQFF. Complete variable domain (other parts from reference TRBV7-3 and TRBJ2-1): GAGVSQTPSNKVTEKGKYVELRCDPISGHTALYWYRQSLGQGPEFLIYFQGTGAADDSGLPNDRFFAVRPEGSVSTLKIQRTERGDSAVYLCASSSGTSSYNEQFFGPGTRLTVL.

This clonotype was detected ten times or more. The genes are TRBV5-4 and TRBJ2-1; TRBD1 might be the D (5 bases). The germline V and J ends were trimmed by 7 bases and 5 bases, with 10 bases remaining between them. There are 12 residues in the CDR3. Germline CDR1 and CDR2: SGHNT and YYREEE (reference sequence). As DNA, the CDR3 is TGTGCCAGCCTCGTGGGGCACAATGAGCAGTTCTTC. Translation: CASLVGHNEQFF.

This clonotype was picked up many times. J is TRBJ1-2 and V is TRBV19; D is undetermined. The germline V gene has CDR1 LNHDA and CDR2 SQIVND (reference sequence). The CDR3 spans 15 residues. V lost 3 bases, J lost 0 bases, and 11 bases lay in between. The CDR3 DNA follows: TGTGCCAGTAGTATTTGGCCGGACTCTAACTATGGCTACACCTTC. Protein: CASSIWPDSNYGYTF.

In its sample, this clonotype was seen many times. This rearrangement joins TRBV5-1 to TRBJ2-2; TRBD2 matches 9 bases. The V and J ends lost 7 bases and 0 bases, in that order; junction bases with no gene match: 7. Germline CDR1 SGHRS, CDR2 YFSETQ. The CDR3 spans 16 residues. CDR3 in DNA: TGCGCCAGCGCTAGCGGGAAGGCCCCGAACACCGGGGAGCTGTTTTTT. Amino acids: CASASGKAPNTGELFF.

This clonotype was counted between two and nine times. It may be a read error: a sequence one base away is much more abundant. The chain combines TRBV7-9 with TRBJ2-1; D not certain. CDR1 is SEHNR and CDR2 is FQNEAQ in the germline V gene (reference sequence). CDR3 size: 15 residues. This CDR3 reads CASSFVRGAYNEQLF. CDR3 in DNA: TGTGCCAGCAGCTTCGTGCGCGGAGCCTACAATGAGCAGCTCTTC.

This clonotype has ten or more counts. CDR3: CASSLDPNYGYTF. In nucleotides, the CDR3 is TGCGCCAGCAGCCTAGACCCTAACTATGGCTACACCTTC. The rearrangement joins TRBV4-1 to TRBJ1-2; no clear D gene. CDR1 is MGHRA, CDR2 YSYEKL, per germline. V lost 4 bases to trimming and J lost 0 bases, with 6 bases between them. The CDR3 extends over 13 amino acids.

This clonotype was seen repeatedly, ten times or more. CDR3 protein: CASRSPQRGISYEQYF. For the CDR3, the DNA is TGTGCCAGCAGGAGCCCTCAGCGGGGGATCTCCTACGAGCAGTACTTC. This sequence joins TRBV6-5 and TRBJ2-7, with 8 bases identical to TRBD2. Germline CDR1 is MNHEY and CDR2 is SVGAGI. The CDR3 runs 16 residues. Trimming took 6 bases from V and 0 from J; bases not matched to a gene: 10.

This clonotype has ten or more counts. The CDR3 DNA sequence: TGTGCCAGCAGTGATGGCAGGGGGGGCACAGATACGCAGTATTTT. Encoded protein: CASSDGRGGTDTQYF. This sequence joins TRBV25-1 and TRBJ2-3, with D possibly matching TRBD1 (7 bases). Trimming cost V 3 bases and J 1 base, with 11 bases left between them. Germline CDR1 is MGHDK and CDR2 is SYGVNS. The CDR3 loop spans 15 amino acids. The complete variable domain, with remaining parts taken from reference TRBV25-1 and TRBJ2-3, reads EADIYQTPRYLVIGTGKKITLECSQTMGHDKMYWYQQDPGMELHLIHYSYGVNSTEKGDLSSESTVSRIRTEHFPLTLESARPSHTSQYLCASSDGRGGTDTQYFGPGTRLTVL.

The genes are TRBV28 and TRBJ1-1; perhaps TRBD1 as D (6 bases). This CDR3 comprises 15 residues. The V end lost 1 base, the J end lost 5 bases, and 14 bases lay between the germline ends. Germline V gives CDR1 MDHEN, CDR2 SYDVKM. CDR3 nucleotides: TGTGCCAGCAGTTTATTCCCGACAGGAGAGACTGAAGCTTTCTTT. It is translated as CASSLFPTGETEAFF.

This chain links TRBV7-9 with TRBJ1-4, with 11 bases matching TRBD1. Germline V CDR1 and CDR2: SEHNR, FQNEAQ (reference sequence). The ends lost 5 bases at V and 10 bases at J; junction bases unmatched: 6. CDR3 length: 14 residues. The CDR3 DNA reads as TGTGCCAGCAGCCCAAGGGGACAGGGGGTAAAACTGTTTTTT. Translated, it gives CASSPRGQGVKLFF.

This clonotype was seen repeatedly, ten times or more. The chain has TRBV2 and TRBJ2-3; perhaps TRBD1 as D (6 bases). CDR3 length: 17 amino acids. From germline, CDR1 is SNHLY and CDR2 FYNNEI. V was clipped by 5 bases and J by 3 bases, with 21 bases between them. CDR3 sequence reads: CASSLPGTFIRTDTQYF. DNA of the CDR3: TGTGCCAGCAGTCTACCCGGGACATTCATCAGGACAGATACGCAGTATTTT.